These 13 T cell receptor beta chains were sequenced from one sample in a study of CD8+ T cells in alopecia areata. Sequencing relied on a cDNA template that was reverse transcribed from extracted RNA. Assay: immunoSEQ multiplex PCR; the TCRdb copy retains only in-frame clones and omits some. Found here are some 160,000 clones, less than 70% of them singletons; the top ten hold around 0.91%. Sample treatment: oral pan-JAK inhibitor, 5-10 mg twice daily. The sequencing here drew on CD4+ T cells sorted from blood, taken at week 4, from a patient treated with tofacitinib. These TCRs come from a human donor with alopecia areata.

This sequence joins TRBV14 and TRBJ2-2; 7 nucleotides match TRBD1. Germline-derived CDR1 and CDR2 are SGHDN and FVKESK. V lost 1 base and J lost 5; bases outside the gene matches: 4. The CDR3 totals 15 residues. The CDR3 DNA follows: TGTGCCAGCAGCCAAGTGCAGGGGGTTACCGGGGAGCTGTTTTTT. Encoded protein: CASSQVQGVTGELFF.

The chain employs TRBV30 and TRBJ1-1; D is undetermined. Trimming pared 6 bases from V and 6 bases from J, leaving 14 bases between. Germline assignment: CDR1 GTSNPN and CDR2 SVGIG (reference sequence). This CDR3 has 12 residues. CDR3 amino acids: CACGRSLSEAFF. The CDR3 nucleotides are TGTGCCTGTGGCAGAAGTTTATCTGAAGCTTTCTTT.

This clone has a handful of counts. Other DNA sequences in the same sample also yield this CDR3. This chain joins TRBV18 and TRBJ2-2, with unresolved D. The CDR3 runs to 14 residues. The V and J ends lost 0 bases and 1 base respectively, with 3 bases between them. Germline values: CDR1 KGHSH, CDR2 LQKENI. CDR3 in amino acids: CASSPPRNTGELFF. The CDR3, as DNA: TGTGCCAGCTCACCACCCAGGAACACCGGGGAGCTGTTTTTT.

In this sample, this clone turned up a few times. The V call is TRBV20-1, the J call TRBJ2-1, with TRBD2 as a possible D gene (6 bases). Germline V gives CDR1 DFQATT, CDR2 SNEGSKA (reference sequence). The ends were cut back, 6 bases at V and 10 bases at J, with 10 bases in the middle. The CDR3 covers 10 residues. The CDR3 DNA follows: TGCAGTGCCCGGCGGGGCGAGCAGTTCTTC. This codes for CSARRGEQFF.

The chain uses TRBV5-1 and TRBJ2-5; a weak D match, TRBD2 (6 bases). The length of the CDR3 is 14 residues. In germline, CDR1 is SGHRS, CDR2 YFSETQ. Trimming stripped 0 bases from V and 4 bases from J, with 10 bases between. The CDR3 DNA is TGCGCCAGCAGCTTGGGTGGGGACTCAGAGACCCAGTACTTC. This encodes CASSLGGDSETQYF.

Comment on this clone: At the DNA level, this CDR3 is encoded by other sequences in the same sample as well. The rearrangement joins TRBV27 to TRBJ2-5; D remains unclear. CDR1 MNHEY and CDR2 SMNVEV come from the germline V gene (reference sequence). Trimming took off 2 bases at V and 4 bases at J, with 2 bases between the two ends. The CDR3 has 11 residues. The chain's CDR3 is CASSLGETQYF. CDR3 DNA: TGTGCCAGCAGTTTAGGAGAGACCCAGTACTTC.

A remark on this clone: Without the conserved terminal phenylalanine or tryptophan, this CDR3 likely stems from a read error. The CDR3 region is CAWKAGDHTDTQYS. The CDR3 DNA sequence: TGTGCCTGGAAAGCGGGGGATCACACAGATACGCAGTATTCT. V gene TRBV30 combines with J gene TRBJ2-3; 8 bases match TRBD2. This CDR3 spans 14 amino acids. Germline CDR1 and CDR2: GTSNPN and SVGIG (reference sequence). V dropped 4 bases and J dropped 2; count of bases not matched to a gene: 5.

The chain couples TRBV29-1 to TRBJ2-2, with D perhaps TRBD1 or TRBD2 (5 bases each). Trimming removed 6 bases from V and 2 bases from J, with 13 bases in between. The germline CDR1 and CDR2 sequences are SQVTM and ANQGSEA. The CDR3 runs 14 residues. DNA of the CDR3: TGCAGCGTGCCCGGGACGCTCAACACCGGGGAGCTGTTTTTT. Protein product: CSVPGTLNTGELFF.

This clone was observed a handful of times. The rearrangement uses TRBV14 and TRBJ2-3; D call uncertain. CDR3 length: 16 residues. The germline V and J ends were trimmed by 6 bases and 2 bases, with 18 bases remaining between them. CDR1 is SGHDN, CDR2 FVKESK, per germline. Written as DNA, the CDR3 is TGTGCCAGCAGTCACGGTACTTACACCCACACAGATACGCAGTATTTT. Encoded protein: CASSHGTYTHTDTQYF.

The rearrangement uses TRBV30 and TRBJ1-6; TRBD1 matches 7 bases. CDR1 and CDR2 from the germline V gene are GTSNPN and SVGIG (reference sequence). The CDR3 spans 13 residues. Trimming took 2 bases from V and 6 from J; bases not matched to a gene: 1. Here the CDR3 DNA reads TGTGCCTGGAGTCGGGACAGTAATTCACCCCTCCACTTT. Translated, it gives CAWSRDSNSPLHF.

This chain joins TRBV5-1 and TRBJ1-4; D gene ambiguous. V lost 4 bases and J lost 12, with 13 bases in between. CDR3 length: 12 amino acids. Germline lookup yields CDR1 SGHRS and CDR2 YFSETQ. The CDR3 DNA follows: TGCGCCAGCAGCCCCCCCGGGATCGAACTGTTTTTT. Its translation is CASSPPGIELFF.

V is TRBV29-1 and J is TRBJ1-3; D perhaps matches TRBD1 (5 bases). CDR1 and CDR2 from the germline V gene are SQVTM and ANQGSEA. The germline V and J ends were trimmed by 4 bases and 0 bases, with 7 bases remaining between them. This CDR3 is 13 amino acids long. In DNA form, the CDR3 reads TGCAGCGTTGCGGGACTCTCTGGAAACACCATATATTTT. This sequence encodes CSVAGLSGNTIYF.

V gene TRBV11-2 combines with J gene TRBJ1-2; the D gene is possibly TRBD1 (6 bases). V gave up 5 bases and J gave up 0 bases, with 13 bases separating them. Germline V gene data show CDR1 as SGHAT and CDR2 as FQNNGV. The CDR3 covers 15 residues. CDR3 bases: TGTGCCAGCAGCGGGCACAGGGTCGCTAACTATGGCTACACCTTC. Translating it yields CASSGHRVANYGYTF.